This T cell receptor (beta chain) was observed in a study of blood T cell repertoires in COVID-19. At the level of the study: Acute and convalescent COVID-19 specimens originated in the United States, Italy and Spain.

The assay was immunoSEQ multiplex PCR, and TCRdb's table has in-frame clones only and misses some. The sample lists 130,000 to 150,000 clones, 88% seen once, with under 3% in the top ten. The receptor's source is a human donor in a cohort sampled during active COVID-19. The material sequenced was peripheral blood.

The CDR3 here is CATSSSGGLTDTQYF. For the CDR3, the DNA is TGTGCCACATCTTCCAGCGGGGGTCTCACAGATACGCAGTATTTT. V is TRBV24-1 and J is TRBJ2-3; 8 nucleotides agree with TRBD2. CDR1 and CDR2 from the germline V gene are KGHDR and SFDVKD. CDR3 length: 15 amino acids. V lost 10 bases to trimming and J lost 2 bases; unmatched junction nucleotides: 10.